Presented here are 5 T cell receptor beta chains from one specimen sequenced in a study of blood T cell repertoires in COVID-19 (dated by TCRdb to the early 2020s). Libraries were built with the immunoSEQ multiplex PCR assay. Held by TCRdb, this immuneACCESS table contains in-frame sequences only and omits some clones. Under half of the omission traces to an unresolved V gene where checked; the cause of the rest is unknown. The sample profile shows over 150,000 clones; around 84% of them were found once. The ten largest clones add up to roughly an eighth of the sample. The sequencing input was peripheral blood. The receptors here all came from a human donor in a cohort sampled during active COVID-19.

The rearrangement uses TRBV12-3 or TRBV12-4 and TRBJ2-1, with TRBD1 matching over 7 bases. The CDR3 is 13 amino acids. V dropped 5 bases and J dropped 10; count of bases not matched to a gene: 8. DNA of the CDR3: TGTGCCAGCAGTACTACCGACAGGGCAGAGCAGTTCTTC. Amino acids: CASSTTDRAEQFF.

The chain is built from TRBV2 and TRBJ2-7, with D possibly TRBD1 on 6 matching bases. Trimming stripped 6 bases from V and 2 bases from J, with 14 bases between. Germline lookup yields CDR1 SNHLY and CDR2 FYNNEI. This CDR3 spans 14 amino acids. The CDR3 DNA follows: TGTGCCAGCAGGGCCCCCCGGACAGCCTACGAGCAGTACTTC. It yields the protein CASRAPRTAYEQYF.

The chain is built from TRBV29-1 and TRBJ1-2; 12 bases match TRBD1. CDR1 is SQVTM and CDR2 is ANQGSEA in the germline V gene. The CDR3 extends over 14 amino acids. DNA for the CDR3: TGCAGTATTACCGGGACAGGGGGCAGATATGGCTACACCTTC. Translated, it gives CSITGTGGRYGYTF.

The gene calls are TRBV5-1 and TRBJ2-7; TRBD2 matches 9 bases. This CDR3 region has 14 residues. Unmatched junction bases numbered 6, after V lost 2 bases and J lost 6 bases. Germline loops: CDR1 SGHRS, CDR2 YFSETQ. The DNA of the CDR3 is TGCGCCAGCAGCTTAGCCGCGGGAGGGGCCGAGCAGTACTTC. The encoded protein is CASSLAAGGAEQYF.

The V gene is TRBV6-5, the J gene TRBJ1-6; D remains ambiguous. The V gene's germline CDR1 is MNHEY and CDR2 SVGAGI. CDR3 size: 15 residues. V was clipped by 5 bases and J by 10 bases, with 18 bases between them. The CDR3 protein is CASSPLTTFGSPLHF. The CDR3 DNA reads as TGTGCCAGCAGTCCGTTGACAACTTTTGGATCACCCCTCCACTTT.